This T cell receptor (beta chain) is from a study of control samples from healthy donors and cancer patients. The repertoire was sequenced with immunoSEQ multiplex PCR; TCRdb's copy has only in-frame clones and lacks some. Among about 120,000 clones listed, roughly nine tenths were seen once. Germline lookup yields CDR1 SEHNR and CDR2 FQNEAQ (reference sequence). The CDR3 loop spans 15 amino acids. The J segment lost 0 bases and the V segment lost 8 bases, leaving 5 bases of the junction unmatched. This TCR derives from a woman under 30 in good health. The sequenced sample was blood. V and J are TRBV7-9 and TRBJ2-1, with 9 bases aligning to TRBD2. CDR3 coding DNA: TGTGCCAGCGGACGTAGCGGGAGCTCCTACAATGAGCAGTTCTTC. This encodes CASGRSGSSYNEQFF.